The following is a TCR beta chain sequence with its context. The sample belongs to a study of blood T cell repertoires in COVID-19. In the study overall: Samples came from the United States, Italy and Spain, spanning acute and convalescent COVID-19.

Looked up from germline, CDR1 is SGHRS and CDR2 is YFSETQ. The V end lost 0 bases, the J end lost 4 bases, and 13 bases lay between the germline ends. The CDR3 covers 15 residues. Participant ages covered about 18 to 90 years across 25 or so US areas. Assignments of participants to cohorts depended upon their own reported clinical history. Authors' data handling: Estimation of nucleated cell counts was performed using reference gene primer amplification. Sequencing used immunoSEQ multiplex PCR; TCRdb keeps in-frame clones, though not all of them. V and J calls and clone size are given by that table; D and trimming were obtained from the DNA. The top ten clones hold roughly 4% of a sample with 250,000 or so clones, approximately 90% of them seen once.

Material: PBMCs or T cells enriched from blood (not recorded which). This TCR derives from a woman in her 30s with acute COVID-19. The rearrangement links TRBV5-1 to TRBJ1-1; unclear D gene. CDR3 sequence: CASSLEWARFTEAFF. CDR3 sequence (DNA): TGCGCCAGCAGCTTGGAGTGGGCGCGTTTCACTGAAGCTTTCTTT.